The T cell receptor (beta chain) described here comes from a study of patients with pleural tuberculosis. Deletions cut 2 bases from V and 0 bases from J, with 11 bases between. CDR1 SGHAT and CDR2 FQNNGV come from the germline V gene. The CDR3 length is 17 residues. TCRdb used MiXCR to reprocess the reads, holding one entry per CDR3 protein. This sample has around 50,000 distinct CDR3 sequences, with under 8.5% found just once. This clonotype is categorized as medium-sized (0.01 to 0.1%). The rearrangement links TRBV11-2 to TRBJ2-6, with unresolved D. The receptor comes from a human donor with pleural tuberculosis. CDR3 bases: TGTGCCAGCAGCTTAAATCCCGTAAACTCTGGGGCCAACGTCCTGACTTTC. This encodes CASSLNPVNSGANVLTF.